This TCR beta chain is from a study of cytomegalovirus exposure and HLA in healthy donors (dated by TCRdb to the late 2010s). Describing the broader study: In an earlier analysis of under 600 of the donors, under 300 Gb of sequence data and some 100 million unique TCR beta sequences from about 179 million T cells were reported. An early release that covered some 630 HLA-typed donors contained about 300 gigabases of sequencing data and approximately 85 million unique TCR sequences. The genetic ancestry cluster associated with self-reported Caucasian donors included 70% to 85% of the 398 genotyped donors. The study aimed to test whether cataloging public T cell receptors could reveal signatures of past pathogen exposure. The study used immunosequencing to profile the T cell repertoires of 666 subjects and linked those repertoires to cytomegalovirus serostatus. Besides the first cohort of 666 subjects, a separate validation cohort made up of over a hundred different subjects was used. To predict cytomegalovirus infection status, the study combined high-throughput TCR immunosequencing, statistical association of individual TCRs with disease status, and machine learning. To study patterns of TCR occurrence, a later analysis re-analyzed previously published TCR beta repertoires from hundreds of donors and added high-resolution HLA genotyping. In the later analysis, no new phenotypic data were used to find candidate immune exposures; instead, reliance was placed on TCR beta sequences and their occurrence across donors. To decide whether each TCR beta V gene segment behaved as functional or pseudogenic, an earlier analysis of approximately 590 of the donors relied on high-throughput TCR beta sequencing. Alongside the repertoire data, information on donor age, sex, ethnicity and CMV serostatus was compiled. In a later genetic analysis, genome-wide SNP genotypes for about 55% of the roughly 700 donors were used, and that subset was treated as a discovery cohort. Every repertoire in the discovery cohort had been generated on one and the same sequencing platform. HLA typing covered class I and class II loci at four-digit resolution. The number of typed donors differed by locus: roughly 629-640 for A, B, C, DRB1 and DQB1; 522 for DQA1; about 600 for DPA1; and roughly 470 for DPB1. A handful of DR-DQ haplotypes were handled as single units for association and clustering because linkage in the cohort was strong. Among around 400 genotyped donors of the cohort, an average of around 240,000 unique TCR beta nucleotide sequences were sequenced per donor, roughly 18% of them non-productive. Points the paper makes about the study in general: Because counts were too low, around 18 rarely observed V segments, including chromosome 9 orphons, were left out of the earlier analysis of some 600 of the donors. Across donors, most TCR sequences were observed very rarely, whereas some public TCRs were present in many individuals. A later genetic analysis associated a missense DCLRE1C variant with V-gene and J-gene trimming of TCR beta chains, and an independent cohort replicated the association. Because the 87-base-pair reads could not distinguish some IMGT-functional V segments, including TRBV6-2 and TRBV6-3, those segments were excluded. It was suggested by the authors that the approach could potentially be generalized to other disease states and immunological phenotypes. Because some donors lacked HLA typing at each locus, the association tests relied only on the typed subset. A cluster of highly shared sequence variants was judged likely to represent a technical artifact of the sequencing pipeline. Three of the identified cytomegalovirus-associated TCR beta chains were confirmed in vitro to be specific for cytomegalovirus antigens. In an earlier analysis of around 600 of the donors, most TCR beta V segments were observed in productive rearrangements about 90% or about 30% of the time, broadly matching IMGT annotations. Presence/absence analyses assumed roughly uniform sequencing depth across donors, an assumption that may not hold. For the cohort, immune exposure information was limited to CMV serostatus. Compared with equally common non-associated chains, HLA-associated TCR beta chains in a later analysis were more clonally expanded and had lower generation probabilities. A later analysis reported that several top co-occurrence clusters appeared linked to parvovirus B19, influenza, CMV and Epstein-Barr virus. According to a later genetic analysis, donors in an Asian-associated ancestry cluster had fewer N-insertions in productive TCRs than the approximately 650-donor mean. Strong co-occurrence of HLA alleles, especially DR and DQ, made assigning TCR associations to individual alleles difficult. Most CMV-associated TCR beta chains appeared to be HLA-restricted in a later analysis, and the HLA associations seemed to be driven largely by CMV exposure. The study gave a list of around 170 TCR beta chains associated with cytomegalovirus. A further reported finding was that TCR beta sequences accurately predicted the HLA-A and HLA-B alleles for most subjects in the first cohort. In both the original and validation cohorts, the classifier was reported to diagnose cytomegalovirus status with high specificity and sensitivity. According to a later analysis, TCR association rates differed among HLA loci, with DRB1 alleles showing the most associated TCRs and HLA-C alleles showing the fewest. At a false discovery rate of 0.05, a later analysis linked approximately 18,000 TCR beta sequences to specific HLA alleles. This cohort had only TCR beta chains sequenced, and the lack of alpha or paired-chain data limited which features could be detected. Linkage disequilibrium might explain the correlated functional status among segregating V segments, but an unknown experimental factor could not be excluded.

The cohort was made up of about 610 healthy bone marrow donors. At the time of sampling, all cohort members were nominally healthy, though unrecorded immune exposures were likely present. The donor tested CMV seropositive, placing the donor among the roughly 300 seropositive members of the cohort. Each donor provided a peripheral blood sample, and peripheral blood mononuclear cells were used for TCR beta sequencing. The Qiagen DNeasy Blood Extraction Kit was used to extract genomic DNA from the blood cell samples. With respect to this clone: This clone's antigen is unknown. It has no much larger one-base neighbor in the sample; base qualities were not kept.

Trimming costs V 7 bases and J 8 bases, and their ends lie 17 bases apart. The germline V gene encodes CDR1 SQVTM and CDR2 ANQGSEA. The CDR3 measures 13 amino acids from cysteine to phenylalanine. Just the 39-base CDR3 DNA is kept, in frame starting at base 1. To prepare the library, the immunoSEQ multiplex PCR assay was applied. For the multiplex PCR, a mixture combining 60 forward primers for TCR Vbeta segments and 13 reverse primers for TCR Jbeta segments was used. A multiplex PCR assay on genomic DNA amplified the CDR3 region of rearranged TCR beta genes. The Illumina HiSeq System was used to sequence the amplified TCR beta libraries as 87-base-pair reads. As for how the authors treated the data: Across the 670 or so repertoires, a later analysis counted roughly 77 million unique TCR beta chains, approximately 10 million of which were shared by at least two donors. To remove PCR and sequencing errors, raw reads were error-corrected and collapsed into unique sequences using a nearest-neighbor algorithm that merged closely related sequences. V, D and J gene segments were assigned by aligning CDR3 sequences to IMGT reference sequences. Each retained sequence needed at least a six-nucleotide match to both a V gene segment and a J gene segment. Rearrangements were called productive when the CDR3 lacked stop codons and stayed in frame with V and J; all others were non-productive. CDR3 was defined according to IMGT convention as the region running from the second conserved V-encoded cysteine to the conserved J-encoded phenylalanine. In an earlier analysis of some 550 of the donors, sequences lacking an unambiguous match to a single V gene segment were excluded. In an earlier analysis of a few hundred of the donors, V segments were called functional above 56.7% productive rearrangements and were called segregating when the between-donor standard deviation exceeded 5%. A statistical classification framework was built for diagnosing cytomegalovirus status from the catalog of TCR beta chain sequences. In a later analysis, V and J genes were assigned by comparing TCR nucleotide sequences against IMGT/GENE-DB human TR gene sequences. In a later analysis, CDR3 sequences and most-parsimonious VDJ recombination scenarios were assigned using the TCRdist pipeline. In a later analysis, every TCR beta chain was defined by the combination of its CDR3 amino acid sequence and its V-gene family, and reads without a unique V-gene family were dropped. A later analysis removed nearly 600 highly shared, low-generation-probability nucleotide sequences to deal with suspected cross-contamination and a sequencing artifact. A later analysis calculated a clonal expansion index for each public chain from normalized within-repertoire ranks of inferred template counts. In a later analysis, generation probabilities were computed using a VDJ recombination model fitted to out-of-frame rearrangements, and the results were checked against IGoR. Hypergeometric tests were used in a later analysis to score TCR-TCR, TCR-HLA and TCR-CMV co-occurrence, with a repertoire-size bias correction applied to the TCR pairs. False discovery rates were estimated in a later analysis by permuting HLA or CMV assignments 20 times. A later analysis grouped co-occurring TCRs with DBSCAN, adding TCRdist sequence similarity when clustering within HLA-allele-positive subsets. Repertoires with fewer than 30,000 or more than 120,000 public chains were left out of co-occurrence clustering, as were four to six repertoires with anomalous nucleotide sharing. TCRdb retrieved this table from immuneACCESS and kept in-frame rearrangements only. Not all clones are present; in checked studies, unresolved V genes account for under half, and no reason is known for the remainder. V, J and clone size are those of that table, while D and trimming were read from the DNA. The sample includes approximately 53,000 clones, with around three quarters observed a single time. Together, the top ten hold around 8.1% of the sample.

Source material: PBMCs. This sequence originates from a man aged 25-40 years in good health and CMV-seropositive. The chain was built from TRBV29-1 and TRBJ1-4; TRBD1 could be the D gene, as 6 bases match. In nucleotides, the sequence is TGCAGCGCAGGGGTCAGCGTCCGCGAAAAACTGTTTTTT. This is translated as CSAGVSVREKLFF.